This is a list of T cell receptor beta chains from one sample in a study of regulatory T cells in long-lasting Graves disease. A single record per CDR3 protein comes from TCRdb applying MiXCR to the multiplex PCR reads. The top ten hold about 40% of the sample, which has about 310,000 distinct CDR3 sequences, 15% to 20% seen once. The material sequenced was peripheral blood mononuclear cells (PBMCs), taken at new diagnosis, from a patient treated with antithyroid drugs. Source of these receptors: a female donor with Graves disease. Both conserved end residues are part of each CDR3. A D gene is named only where the DNA matches it firmly. Clone sizes are given selectively: once, few, many, or a class where the clone is expanded.

D gene: TRBD2; V gene: TRBV6-2/TRBV6-3; clone size: .; J gene: TRBJ2-7; CDR3 DNA: TGTGCCTCGAGAGGGGAGGGCCTCTACGATCAGTACTTC; CDR3 protein: CASRGEGLYDQYF
D gene: TRBD1; V gene: TRBV12-3/TRBV12-4; clone size: many; J gene: TRBJ2-7; CDR3 DNA: TGTGCCAGCACCGGGGACAGCGACTCCTACGAGCAGTACTTC; CDR3 protein: CASTGDSDSYEQYF
D gene: .; V gene: TRBV12-3/TRBV12-4; clone size: many; J gene: TRBJ2-1; CDR3 DNA: TGTGCCAGCGAGAACAGGGAAACGAGTGAGCAGTTCTTC; CDR3 protein: CASENRETSEQFF
D gene: .; V gene: TRBV11-2; clone size: many; J gene: TRBJ2-1; CDR3 DNA: TGTGCCAGCAGCTCGCCTAGCGATCACAATGAGCAGTTCTTC; CDR3 protein: CASSSPSDHNEQFF
D gene: TRBD2; V gene: TRBV12-3/TRBV12-4; clone size: many; J gene: TRBJ2-7; CDR3 DNA: TGTGCCAGCGGGGTCTCTAGCGGCTACGAGCAGTACTTC; CDR3 protein: CASGVSSGYEQYF
D gene: .; V gene: TRBV14; clone size: few; J gene: TRBJ1-5; CDR3 DNA: TGTGCCAGCAGCCAAGTGGGGCGCGATCAGCCCCAGCATTTT; CDR3 protein: CASSQVGRDQPQHF
D gene: .; V gene: TRBV30; clone size: many; J gene: TRBJ2-6; CDR3 DNA: TGTGCCTGTCAGGGATATGGGGCCAACGTCCTGACTTTC; CDR3 protein: CACQGYGANVLTF
D gene: .; V gene: TRBV20-1; clone size: few; J gene: TRBJ2-3; CDR3 DNA: TGCAGTGCTAGAGACTCAGGAAGCACAGATACGCAGTATTTT; CDR3 protein: CSARDSGSTDTQYF
D gene: .; V gene: TRBV2; clone size: many; J gene: TRBJ1-2; CDR3 DNA: TGTGCCAGCAGGCCAGACCTCCTGGACAGCTATGGCTACACCTTC; CDR3 protein: CASRPDLLDSYGYTF
D gene: .; V gene: TRBV6-1; clone size: .; J gene: TRBJ2-1; CDR3 DNA: TGTGCCAGCAGTGAATCGTGGGGGCCCTACAATGAGCAGTTCTTC; CDR3 protein: CASSESWGPYNEQFF
D gene: TRBD2; V gene: TRBV4-1; clone size: .; J gene: TRBJ2-1; CDR3 DNA: TGCGCCAGCAGCCAAGAGACAGGGACTAGCGGGAGTCAGTTCTTC; CDR3 protein: CASSQETGTSGSQFF
D gene: .; V gene: TRBV7-2; clone size: many; J gene: TRBJ1-5; CDR3 DNA: TGTGCCAGCAGCTTAGTAGTGGGGATAAGCAATCAGCCCCAGCATTTT; CDR3 protein: CASSLVVGISNQPQHF
D gene: .; V gene: TRBV2; clone size: many; J gene: TRBJ2-7; CDR3 DNA: TGTGCCAGCAGACGACTCGGCGGGGACAACTCCTACGAGCAGTACTTC; CDR3 protein: CASRRLGGDNSYEQYF
D gene: TRBD2; V gene: TRBV7-9; clone size: few; J gene: TRBJ2-1; CDR3 DNA: TGTGCCAGCAGCTTAGCGGTGGGGCTAGCGGGAGGTTCCTACAATGAGCAGTTCTTC; CDR3 protein: CASSLAVGLAGGSYNEQFF
D gene: .; V gene: TRBV20-1; clone size: many; J gene: TRBJ2-5; CDR3 DNA: TGCAGTGCTACGGGACCAGCCCAAGAGACCCAGTACTTC; CDR3 protein: CSATGPAQETQYF
D gene: .; V gene: TRBV6-2/TRBV6-3; clone size: many; J gene: TRBJ1-1; CDR3 DNA: TGTGCCAGCAGTTACTCGCCGGGTTCGAACACTGAAGCTTTCTTT; CDR3 protein: CASSYSPGSNTEAFF